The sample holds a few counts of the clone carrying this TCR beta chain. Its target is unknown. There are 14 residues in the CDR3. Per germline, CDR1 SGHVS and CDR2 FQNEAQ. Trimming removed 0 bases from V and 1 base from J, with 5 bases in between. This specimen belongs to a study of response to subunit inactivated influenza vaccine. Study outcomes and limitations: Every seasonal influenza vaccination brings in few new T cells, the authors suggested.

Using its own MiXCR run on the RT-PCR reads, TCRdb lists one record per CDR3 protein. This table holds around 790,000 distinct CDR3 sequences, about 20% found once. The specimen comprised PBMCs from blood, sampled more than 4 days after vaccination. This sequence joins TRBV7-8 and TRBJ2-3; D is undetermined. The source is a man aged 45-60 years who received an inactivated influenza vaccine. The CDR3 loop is CASSLAFRTDTQYF. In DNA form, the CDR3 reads TGTGCCAGCAGCTTAGCTTTCCGCACAGATACGCAGTATTTT.